Included here is one TCR beta chain sequence, with context. The antigen remains undetermined. Germline CDR1 and CDR2: SGDLS and YYNGEE. This CDR3 has 15 amino acids. With 1 base removed from V and 0 bases from J, the gap between germline ends came to 11 bases. The method was immunoSEQ multiplex PCR; TCRdb's version includes in-frame clones alone and lacks a portion of them. Among about 2,300 clones, around 74% were seen once, and the ten largest hold about 29%. The data derive from a study of T cell therapy after organ transplantation. Time point: 20-29 weeks after completion of therapy. The clonotype was recovered from a human patient who had received a solid organ transplant and had CMV disease. Some T cells here may be from the graft donor. Sequences were derived from CD8+ T cells from blood, sampled after autologous CMV-specific T cell therapy. The chain couples TRBV9 to TRBJ2-7; the D is unclear. The DNA for the CDR3 is TGTGCCAGCAGCGTAACCGGGCAAAGCTCCTACGAGCAGTACTTC. It codes for CASSVTGQSSYEQYF. The whole variable domain, filled in from reference TRBV9 and TRBJ2-7, reads DSGVTQTPKHLITATGQRVTLRCSPRSGDLSVYWYQQSLDQGLQFLIQYYNGEERAKGNILERFSAQQFPDLHSELNLSSLELGDSALYFCASSVTGQSSYEQYFGPGTRLTVT.